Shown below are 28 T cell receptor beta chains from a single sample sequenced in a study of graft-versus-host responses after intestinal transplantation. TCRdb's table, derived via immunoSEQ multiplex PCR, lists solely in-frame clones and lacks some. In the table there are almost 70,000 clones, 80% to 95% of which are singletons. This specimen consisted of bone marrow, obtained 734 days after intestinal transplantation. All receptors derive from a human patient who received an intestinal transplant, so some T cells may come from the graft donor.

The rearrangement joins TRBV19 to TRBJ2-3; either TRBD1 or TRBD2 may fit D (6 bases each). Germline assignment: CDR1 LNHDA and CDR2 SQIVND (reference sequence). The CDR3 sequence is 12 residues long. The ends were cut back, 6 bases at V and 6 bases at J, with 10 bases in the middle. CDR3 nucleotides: TGTGCCAGTAGGGGGGGCCAGGATACGCAGTATTTT. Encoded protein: CASRGGQDTQYF. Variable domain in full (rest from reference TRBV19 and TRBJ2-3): DGGITQSPKYLFRKEGQNVTLSCEQNLNHDAMYWYRQDPGQGLRLIYYSQIVNDFQKGDIAEGYSVSREKKESFPLTVTSAQKNPTAFYLCASRGGQDTQYFGPGTRLTVL.

The CDR3 here is CASIHKYRHDSNQPQHF. The DNA for the CDR3 is TGTGCCAGCATCCATAAATATAGGCATGATAGCAATCAGCCCCAGCATTTT. The chain uses TRBV27 and TRBJ1-5; no definite D call. The CDR3 has 17 amino acids. Germline CDR1 is MNHEY and CDR2 is SMNVEV (reference sequence). V dropped 7 bases and J dropped 0 bases, with 19 bases sitting between them.

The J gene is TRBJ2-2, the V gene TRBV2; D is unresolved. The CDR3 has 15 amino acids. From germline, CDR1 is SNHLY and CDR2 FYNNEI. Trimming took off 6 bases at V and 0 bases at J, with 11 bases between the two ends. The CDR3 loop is CASRADRANTGELFF. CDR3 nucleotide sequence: TGTGCCAGCAGGGCCGACCGGGCGAACACCGGGGAGCTGTTTTTT. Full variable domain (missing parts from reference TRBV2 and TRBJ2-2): EPEVTQTPSHQVTQMGQEVILRCVPISNHLYFYWYRQILGQKVEFLVSFYNNEISEKSEIFDDQFSVERPDGSNFTLKIRSTKLEDSAMYFCASRADRANTGELFFGEGSRLTVL.

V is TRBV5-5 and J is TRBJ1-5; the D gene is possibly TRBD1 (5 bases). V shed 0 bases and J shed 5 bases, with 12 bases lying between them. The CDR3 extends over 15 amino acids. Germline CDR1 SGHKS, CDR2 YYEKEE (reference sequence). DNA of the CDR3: TGTGCCAGCAGCTTGGTTCTGGCGGGGGATCAGCCCCAGCATTTT. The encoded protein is CASSLVLAGDQPQHF.

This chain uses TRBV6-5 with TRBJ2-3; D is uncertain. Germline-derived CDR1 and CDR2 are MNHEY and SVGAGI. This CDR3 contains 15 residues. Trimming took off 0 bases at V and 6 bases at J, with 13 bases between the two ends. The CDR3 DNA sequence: TGTGCCAGCAGTTACTCGAAAGGGTTTAAGGATACGCAGTATTTT. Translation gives CASSYSKGFKDTQYF.

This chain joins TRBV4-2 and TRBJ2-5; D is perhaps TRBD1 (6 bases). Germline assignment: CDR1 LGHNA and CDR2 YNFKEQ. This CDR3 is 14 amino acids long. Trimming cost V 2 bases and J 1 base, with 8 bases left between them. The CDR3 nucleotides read TGTGCCAGCAGCCAACCGGACAGCCAAGAGACCCAGTACTTC. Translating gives CASSQPDSQETQYF.

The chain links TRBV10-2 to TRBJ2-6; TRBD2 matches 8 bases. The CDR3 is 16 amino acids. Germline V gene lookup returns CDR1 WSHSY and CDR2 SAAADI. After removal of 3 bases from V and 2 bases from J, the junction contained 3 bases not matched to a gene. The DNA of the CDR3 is TGCGCCAGCAGTGAATTGCGGGGGGCTGGGGCCAACGTCCTGACTTTC. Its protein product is CASSELRGAGANVLTF.

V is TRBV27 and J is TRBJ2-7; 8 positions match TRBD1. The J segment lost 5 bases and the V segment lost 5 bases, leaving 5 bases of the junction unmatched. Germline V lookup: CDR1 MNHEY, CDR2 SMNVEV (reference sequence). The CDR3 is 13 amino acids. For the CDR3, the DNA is TGTGCCAGCAGTCGAGCAGGGGGCCACGAGCAGTACTTC. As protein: CASSRAGGHEQYF.

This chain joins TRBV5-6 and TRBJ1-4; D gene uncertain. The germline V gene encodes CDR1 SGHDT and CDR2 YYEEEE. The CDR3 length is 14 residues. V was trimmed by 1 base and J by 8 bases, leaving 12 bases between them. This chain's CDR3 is CASSLIVGGEKLFF. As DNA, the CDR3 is TGTGCCAGCAGCTTGATCGTAGGTGGCGAAAAACTGTTTTTT.

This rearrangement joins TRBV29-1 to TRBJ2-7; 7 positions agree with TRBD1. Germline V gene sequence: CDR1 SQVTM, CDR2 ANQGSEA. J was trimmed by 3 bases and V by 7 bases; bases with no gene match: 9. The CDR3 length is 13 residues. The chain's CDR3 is CSAKGTEGYEQYF. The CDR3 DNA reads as TGCAGCGCCAAGGGGACAGAGGGCTACGAGCAGTACTTC.

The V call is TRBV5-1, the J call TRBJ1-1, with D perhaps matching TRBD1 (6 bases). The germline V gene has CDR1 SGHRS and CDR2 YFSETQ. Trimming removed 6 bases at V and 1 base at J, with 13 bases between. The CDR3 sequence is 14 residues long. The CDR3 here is CASTEGTTNTEAFF. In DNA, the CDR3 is TGCGCCAGCACCGAAGGGACAACGAACACTGAAGCTTTCTTT.

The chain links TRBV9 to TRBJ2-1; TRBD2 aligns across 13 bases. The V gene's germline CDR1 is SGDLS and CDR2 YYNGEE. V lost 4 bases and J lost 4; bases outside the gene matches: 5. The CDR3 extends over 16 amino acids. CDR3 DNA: TGTGCCAGCAGCCGAAGGACTAGCGGGGGATACAATGAGCAGTTCTTC. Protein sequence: CASSRRTSGGYNEQFF.

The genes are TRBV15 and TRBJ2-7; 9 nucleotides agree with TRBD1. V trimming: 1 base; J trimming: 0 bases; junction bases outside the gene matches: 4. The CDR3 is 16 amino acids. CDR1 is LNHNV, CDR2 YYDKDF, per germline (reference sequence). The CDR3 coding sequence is TGTGCCACCAGCAGAGGGACAGGGGTTAGCTCCTACGAGCAGTACTTC. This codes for CATSRGTGVSSYEQYF.

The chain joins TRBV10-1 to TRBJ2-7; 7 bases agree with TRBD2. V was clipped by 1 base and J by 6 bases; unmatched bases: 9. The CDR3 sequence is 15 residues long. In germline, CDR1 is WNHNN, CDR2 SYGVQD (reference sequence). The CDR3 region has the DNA TGCGCCAGCAGTGAGTTCCCCGGACTAGGAGGCGAGCAGTACTTC. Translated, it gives CASSEFPGLGGEQYF.

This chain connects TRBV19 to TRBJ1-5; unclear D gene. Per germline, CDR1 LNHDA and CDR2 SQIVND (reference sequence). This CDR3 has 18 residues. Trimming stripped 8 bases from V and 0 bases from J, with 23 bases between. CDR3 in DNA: TGTGCCAGTGGTAGGAGGCCCTCGATGGCCCTTAGCAATCAGCCCCAGCATTTT. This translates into CASGRRPSMALSNQPQHF.

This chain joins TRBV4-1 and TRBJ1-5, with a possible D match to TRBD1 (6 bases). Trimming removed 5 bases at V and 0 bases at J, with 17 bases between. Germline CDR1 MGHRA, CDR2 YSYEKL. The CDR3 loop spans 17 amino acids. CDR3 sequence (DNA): TGCGCCAGCAGCTCCCGGGACACAGGCTTTAGCAATCAGCCCCAGCATTTT. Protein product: CASSSRDTGFSNQPQHF.

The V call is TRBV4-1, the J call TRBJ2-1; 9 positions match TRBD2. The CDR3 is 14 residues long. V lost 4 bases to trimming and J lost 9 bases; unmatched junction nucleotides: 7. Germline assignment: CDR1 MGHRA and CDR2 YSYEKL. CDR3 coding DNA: TGCGCCAGCAGCCGGACTAGCGACGGGAGTGAGCAGTTCTTC. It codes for CASSRTSDGSEQFF.

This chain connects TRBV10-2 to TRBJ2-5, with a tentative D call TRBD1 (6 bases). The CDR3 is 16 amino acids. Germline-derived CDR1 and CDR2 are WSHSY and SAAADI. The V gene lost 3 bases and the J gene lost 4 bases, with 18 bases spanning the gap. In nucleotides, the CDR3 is TGCGCCAGCAGTGACCCCAAGTCCGGGGACATAGAGACCCAGTACTTC. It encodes CASSDPKSGDIETQYF.

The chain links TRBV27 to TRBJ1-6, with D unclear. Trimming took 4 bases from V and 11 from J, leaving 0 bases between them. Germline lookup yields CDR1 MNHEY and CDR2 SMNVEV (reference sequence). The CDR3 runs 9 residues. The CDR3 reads CASSSPLHF. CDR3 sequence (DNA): TGTGCCAGCAGTTCACCCCTCCACTTT.

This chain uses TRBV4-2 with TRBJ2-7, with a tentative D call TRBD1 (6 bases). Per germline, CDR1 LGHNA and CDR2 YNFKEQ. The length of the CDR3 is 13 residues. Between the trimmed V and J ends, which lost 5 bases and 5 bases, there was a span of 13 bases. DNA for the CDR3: TGTGCCAGCAGCTGGGGTGCAGGGGACGAGCAGTACTTC. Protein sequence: CASSWGAGDEQYF.

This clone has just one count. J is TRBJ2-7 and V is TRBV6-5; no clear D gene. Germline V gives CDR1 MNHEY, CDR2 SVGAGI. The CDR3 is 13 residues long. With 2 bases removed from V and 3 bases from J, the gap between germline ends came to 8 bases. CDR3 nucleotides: TGTGCCAGCAGTTACAGACCAGACTACGAGCAGTACTTC. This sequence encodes CASSYRPDYEQYF.

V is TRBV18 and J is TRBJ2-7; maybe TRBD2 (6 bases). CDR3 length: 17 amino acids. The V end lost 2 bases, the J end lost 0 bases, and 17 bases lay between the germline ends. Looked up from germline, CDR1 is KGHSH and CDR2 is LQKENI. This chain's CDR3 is CASSPSSGLLSSYEQYF. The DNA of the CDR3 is TGTGCCAGCTCACCATCATCGGGACTCCTGAGCTCCTACGAGCAGTACTTC.

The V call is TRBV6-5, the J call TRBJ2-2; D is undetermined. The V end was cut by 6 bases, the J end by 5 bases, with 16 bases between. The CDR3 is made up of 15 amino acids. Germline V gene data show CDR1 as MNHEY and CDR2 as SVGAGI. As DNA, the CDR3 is TGTGCCAGCAGCCGCGTCGTCCGCCGTACCGGGGAGCTGTTTTTT. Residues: CASSRVVRRTGELFF.

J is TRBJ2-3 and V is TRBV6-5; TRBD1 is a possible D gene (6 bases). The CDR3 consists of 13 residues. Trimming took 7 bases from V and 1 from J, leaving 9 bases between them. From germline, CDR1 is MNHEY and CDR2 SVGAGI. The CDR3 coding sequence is TGTGCCAGCACCTACAGGGGCACAGATACGCAGTATTTT. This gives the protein CASTYRGTDTQYF.

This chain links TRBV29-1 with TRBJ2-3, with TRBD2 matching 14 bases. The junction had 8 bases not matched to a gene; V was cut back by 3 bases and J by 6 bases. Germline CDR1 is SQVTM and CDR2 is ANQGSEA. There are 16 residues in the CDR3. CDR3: CSVEKAGLAGGDTQYF. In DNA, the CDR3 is TGCAGCGTTGAGAAAGCCGGACTAGCGGGGGGCGATACGCAGTATTTT.

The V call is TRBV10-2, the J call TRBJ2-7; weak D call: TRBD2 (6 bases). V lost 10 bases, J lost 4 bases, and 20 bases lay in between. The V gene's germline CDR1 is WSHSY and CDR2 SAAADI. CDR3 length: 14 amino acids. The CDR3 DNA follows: TGCGCCACCTGTCCGGGGGAATTAGGATACGAGCAGTACTTC. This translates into CATCPGELGYEQYF.

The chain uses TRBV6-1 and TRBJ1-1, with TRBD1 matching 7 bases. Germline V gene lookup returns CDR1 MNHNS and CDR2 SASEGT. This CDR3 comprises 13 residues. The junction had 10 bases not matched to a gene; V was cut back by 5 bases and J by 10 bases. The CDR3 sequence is CASSSTGASAAFF. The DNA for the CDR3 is TGTGCCAGCAGTAGTACAGGGGCCTCCGCAGCTTTCTTT.

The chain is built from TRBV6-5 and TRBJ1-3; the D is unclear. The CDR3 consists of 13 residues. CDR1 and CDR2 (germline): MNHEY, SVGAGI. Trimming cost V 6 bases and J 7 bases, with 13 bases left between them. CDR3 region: CASSLDRSNTIYF. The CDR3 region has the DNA TGTGCCAGCAGCCTGGATCGCAGTAACACCATATATTTT.